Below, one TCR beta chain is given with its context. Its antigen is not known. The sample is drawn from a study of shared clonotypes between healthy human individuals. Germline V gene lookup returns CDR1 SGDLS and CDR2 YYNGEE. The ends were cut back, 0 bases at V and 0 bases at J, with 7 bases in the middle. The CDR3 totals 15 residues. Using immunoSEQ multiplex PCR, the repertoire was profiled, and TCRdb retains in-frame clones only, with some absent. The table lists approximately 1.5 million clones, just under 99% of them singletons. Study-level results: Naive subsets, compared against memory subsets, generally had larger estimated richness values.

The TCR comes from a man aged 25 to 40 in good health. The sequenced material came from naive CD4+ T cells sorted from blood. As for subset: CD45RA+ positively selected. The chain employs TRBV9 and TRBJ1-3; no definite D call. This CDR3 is CASSVARLSGNTIYF. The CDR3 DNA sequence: TGTGCCAGCAGCGTAGCACGACTCTCTGGAAACACCATATATTTT. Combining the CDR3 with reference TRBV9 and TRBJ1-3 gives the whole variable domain DSGVTQTPKHLITATGQRVTLRCSPRSGDLSVYWYQQSLDQGLQFLIQYYNGEERAKGNILERFSAQQFPDLHSELNLSSLELGDSALYFCASSVARLSGNTIYFGEGSWLTVV.